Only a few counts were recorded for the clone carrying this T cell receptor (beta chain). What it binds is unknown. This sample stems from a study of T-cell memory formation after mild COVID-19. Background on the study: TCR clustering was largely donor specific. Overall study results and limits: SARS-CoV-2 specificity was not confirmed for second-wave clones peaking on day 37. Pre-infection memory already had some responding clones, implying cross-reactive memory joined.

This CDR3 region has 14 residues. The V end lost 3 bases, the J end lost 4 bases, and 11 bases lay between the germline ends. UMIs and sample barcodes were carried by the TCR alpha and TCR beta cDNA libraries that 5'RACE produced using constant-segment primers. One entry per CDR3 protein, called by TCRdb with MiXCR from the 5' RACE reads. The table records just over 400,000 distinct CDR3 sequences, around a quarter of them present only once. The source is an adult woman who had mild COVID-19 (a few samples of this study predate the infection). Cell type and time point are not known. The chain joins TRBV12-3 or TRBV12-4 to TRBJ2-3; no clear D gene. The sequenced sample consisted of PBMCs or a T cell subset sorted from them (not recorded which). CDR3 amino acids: CASSFGSRADTQYF. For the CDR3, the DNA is TGTGCCAGCAGTTTTGGTAGTCGCGCAGATACGCAGTATTTT.